This T cell receptor beta chain was obtained from a study of breast tumors, draining lymph nodes, adjacent tissues. TCRdb used MiXCR to reprocess the multiplex PCR reads, holding one entry per CDR3 protein. Of around 230,000 distinct CDR3 sequences listed, less than 40% were seen once; the top ten hold approximately 3.6%. This clonotype was found many times. Axillary draining lymph nodes of breast cancer patients supplied the node samples. Germline V gives CDR1 SGHKS, CDR2 YYEKEE (reference sequence). Trimming removed 0 bases from V and 4 bases from J, with 15 bases in between. This CDR3 contains 16 residues.

This clonotype was obtained from a female donor with breast cancer. Some clones in this sample may be carry-over from other donors' samples. Sample: axillary lymph node tissue. V gene TRBV5-5 combines with J gene TRBJ2-3, with D possibly called TRBD1 or TRBD2 (6 bases each). This chain's CDR3 is CASSLAVGGRADTQYF. As DNA, the CDR3 is TGTGCCAGCAGCTTGGCGGTGGGGGGCCGAGCAGATACGCAGTATTTT.